This T cell receptor gamma chain is from a study of human gamma delta and Vdelta1 T cells. Study-level findings and limits: Delta One T cells were reportedly polyclonal and broadly cytotoxic against acute myeloid leukemia.

The CDR3 length is 16 residues. Germline CDR1 and CDR2: EGSTGY and YDSYTSSV. The trim removed 2 bases at V and 6 bases at J, leaving 16 bases unmatched. Comments on this clone: Its antigen is not known.

TCRdb re-called clones from the PCR reads using CATT. The sample lists around 4,500 gamma-chain clones, around 29% occurring once. The source material was Vdelta1 gamma-delta T cells from blood grown in culture (DOT cells). The sequence was obtained from a human donor in good health. The chain uses TRGV4 and TRGJ1 or TRGJ2. CDR3 loop: CATWDVATNPCYKKLF. The CDR3 coding sequence is TGTGCCACCTGGGATGTCGCAACCAACCCTTGTTATAAGAAACTCTTT.